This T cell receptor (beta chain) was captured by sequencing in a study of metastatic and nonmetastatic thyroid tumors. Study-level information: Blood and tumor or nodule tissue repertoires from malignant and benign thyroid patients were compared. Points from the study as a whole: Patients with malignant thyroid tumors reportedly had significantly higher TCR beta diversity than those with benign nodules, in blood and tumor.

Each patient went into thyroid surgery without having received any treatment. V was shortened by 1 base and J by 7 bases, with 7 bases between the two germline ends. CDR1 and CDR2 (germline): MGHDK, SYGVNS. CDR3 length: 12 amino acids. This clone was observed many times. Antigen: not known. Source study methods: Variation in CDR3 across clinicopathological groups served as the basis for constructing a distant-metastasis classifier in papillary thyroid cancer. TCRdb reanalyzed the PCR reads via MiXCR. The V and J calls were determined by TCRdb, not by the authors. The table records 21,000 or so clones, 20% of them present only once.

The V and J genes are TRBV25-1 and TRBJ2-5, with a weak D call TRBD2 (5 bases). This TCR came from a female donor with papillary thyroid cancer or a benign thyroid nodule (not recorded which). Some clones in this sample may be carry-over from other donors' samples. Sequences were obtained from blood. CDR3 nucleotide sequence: TGTGCCAGCAGTGAATTTGGGAGGACCCAGTACTTC. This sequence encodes CASSEFGRTQYF. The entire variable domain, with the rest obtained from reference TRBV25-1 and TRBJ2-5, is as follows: EADIYQTPRYLVIGTGKKITLECSQTMGHDKMYWYQQDPGMELHLIHYSYGVNSTEKGDLSSESTVSRIRTEHFPLTLESARPSHTSQYLCASSEFGRTQYFGPGTRLLVL.